This passage covers 22 T cell receptor beta chains from one sample sequenced in a study of cytomegalovirus exposure and HLA in healthy donors. A multiplex PCR was run with 60 Vbeta primers and 13 Jbeta primers. Libraries were prepared by immunoSEQ multiplex PCR; TCRdb keeps only in-frame clonotypes and omits some of them. This sample contains some 120,000 clones. The sample was PBMCs. These receptors came from a man aged 25-45 years in good health and CMV-seronegative.

The rearrangement uses TRBV6-1 and TRBJ1-5; 8 bases are shared with TRBD1. The CDR3 runs 15 residues. The V gene's germline CDR1 is MNHNS and CDR2 SASEGT. V shed 4 bases, J shed 6 bases, and the junction held 8 bases outside the gene matches. The CDR3 DNA sequence: TGTGCCAGCAGTGCCGTGGACAGGGCCAGTCAGCCCCAGCATTTT. Its translation is CASSAVDRASQPQHF.

The CDR3 loop reads CASSPGTDYQPQHF. The CDR3 DNA follows: TGTGCCAGCAGTCCCGGGACAGACTATCAGCCCCAGCATTTT. The chain employs TRBV28 and TRBJ1-5, with TRBD1 matching 7 bases. Germline V gives CDR1 MDHEN, CDR2 SYDVKM. The CDR3 has 14 amino acids. After removal of 5 bases from V and 5 bases from J, the junction contained 6 bases not matched to a gene.

The V gene is TRBV7-9, the J gene TRBJ2-2; possibly TRBD1 for D (5 bases). Germline CDR1 and CDR2: SEHNR and FQNEAQ (reference sequence). Trimming removed 1 base from V and 5 bases from J, with 11 bases in between. CDR3 length: 15 amino acids. CDR3 nucleotides: TGTGCCAGCAGCTTAGGGGGCCTTCTAACCGGGGAGCTGTTTTTT. It specifies CASSLGGLLTGELFF.

The V gene is TRBV18, the J gene TRBJ2-1; 10 bases map to TRBD2. The germline CDR1 and CDR2 sequences are KGHSH and LQKENI. This CDR3 is 13 amino acids long. V trimming: 2 bases; J trimming: 15 bases; junction bases outside the gene matches: 7. CDR3 sequence: CASSPVAGGLRFF. The CDR3, as DNA: TGTGCCAGCTCACCAGTAGCGGGAGGTTTGAGGTTCTTC.

The chain links TRBV7-9 to TRBJ1-2, with D tentatively TRBD1 (5 bases). The CDR3 has 15 residues. The V end was cut by 5 bases, the J end by 8 bases, with 21 bases between. CDR1 SEHNR and CDR2 FQNEAQ come from the germline V gene (reference sequence). The CDR3 loop reads CASSPPEGLAEGYTF. CDR3 DNA: TGTGCCAGCAGCCCACCGGAGGGGCTCGCGGAGGGCTACACCTTC. The variable domain in full, with the rest retrieved from reference TRBV7-9 and TRBJ1-2, is DTGVSQNPRHKITKRGQNVTFRCDPISEHNRLYWYRQTLGQGPEFLTYFQNEAQLEKSRLLSDRFSAERPKGSFSTLEIQRTEQGDSAMYLCASSPPEGLAEGYTFGSGTRLTVV.

The rearrangement links TRBV11-2 to TRBJ2-5; no clear D gene. Near its end, the DNA agrees better with TRBJ2-7, so the J call may be wrong. CDR3 length equals 13 residues. CDR1 SGHAT and CDR2 FQNNGV come from the germline V gene. The CDR3 sequence: CASSLDGSYEQYF. The CDR3 DNA reads TGTGCCAGCAGCTTAGACGGTTCCTACGAGCAGTACTTC.

V gene TRBV5-1 combines with J gene TRBJ1-1; the D is unclear. The germline V gene encodes CDR1 SGHRS and CDR2 YFSETQ. The CDR3 loop spans 12 amino acids. Trimming took 5 bases from V and 1 from J, leaving 6 bases between them. The CDR3 spells CASREGNTEAFF. In DNA form, the CDR3 reads TGCGCCAGCAGGGAGGGGAACACTGAAGCTTTCTTT.

This rearrangement joins TRBV9 to TRBJ2-1; 10 bases agree with TRBD2. Per germline, CDR1 SGDLS and CDR2 YYNGEE. The CDR3 loop spans 15 amino acids. V gave up 2 bases and J gave up 6 bases; unmatched junction bases: 5. CDR3 region: CASSVLAGEPNEQFF. CDR3 nucleotide sequence: TGTGCCAGCAGCGTTCTAGCGGGGGAGCCCAATGAGCAGTTCTTC.

The chain links TRBV10-3 to TRBJ1-5, with 9 bases that match TRBD1. CDR3 size: 16 residues. V shed 4 bases, J shed 2 bases, and the junction held 6 bases outside the gene matches. Looked up from germline, CDR1 is ENHRY and CDR2 is SYGVKD. Here the CDR3 DNA reads TGTGCCATCAGTGGCGAGGGACAGGGAGGCAATCAGCCCCAGCATTTT. This gives the protein CAISGEGQGGNQPQHF.

The chain couples TRBV28 to TRBJ1-6, with D possibly TRBD1 on 6 matching bases. This CDR3 region has 19 residues. Germline CDR1 and CDR2: MDHEN and SYDVKM. Trimming removed 5 bases at V and 7 bases at J, with 27 bases between. The CDR3 loop is CASSPRSIQGKLLNSPLHF. CDR3 nucleotides: TGTGCCAGCAGTCCGAGATCTATACAGGGAAAGCTCCTCAATTCACCCCTCCACTTT.

This chain uses TRBV19 with TRBJ2-7, with 8 nucleotides matching TRBD2. The CDR3 has 14 residues. Germline CDR1 is LNHDA and CDR2 is SQIVND (reference sequence). Trimming removed 8 bases from V and 3 bases from J; junction bases left unmatched: 9. The CDR3 sequence is CASRHRGGDYEQYF. Here the CDR3 DNA reads TGTGCCAGTCGTCATCGGGGGGGGGACTACGAGCAGTACTTC.

The rearrangement joins TRBV5-1 to TRBJ1-2; no firm D call. Per germline, CDR1 SGHRS and CDR2 YFSETQ. Trimming took 4 bases from V and 0 from J, leaving 7 bases between them. The CDR3 is made up of 13 amino acids. The CDR3 spells CASSNSPNYGYTF. The CDR3 nucleotides are TGCGCCAGCAGCAACAGTCCTAACTATGGCTACACCTTC.

This chain connects TRBV6-5 to TRBJ2-5; 7 bases line up with TRBD2. The CDR3 has 13 residues. The germline gives CDR1 MNHEY, CDR2 SVGAGI. The V gene end was trimmed by 6 bases and the J gene end by 11 bases; junction bases not matched to a gene: 12. Here the CDR3 DNA reads TGTGCCAGCAGCCGCCCCGGGGGGACGGAGCAGTACTTC. Amino acids: CASSRPGGTEQYF.

This chain joins TRBV28 and TRBJ1-1; D is ambiguous. V lost 3 bases and J 4 bases, leaving 15 bases between the germline ends. The germline gives CDR1 MDHEN, CDR2 SYDVKM. The CDR3 consists of 15 residues. CDR3 sequence reads: CASSFLQTSGTEAFF. CDR3 coding DNA: TGTGCCAGCAGTTTCCTGCAGACCAGCGGCACTGAAGCTTTCTTT. Together with reference TRBV28 and TRBJ1-1, the CDR3 gives the full variable domain: DVKVTQSSRYLVKRTGEKVFLECVQDMDHENMFWYRQDPGLGLRLIYFSYDVKMKEKGDIPEGYSVSREKKERFSLILESASTNQTSMYLCASSFLQTSGTEAFFGQGTRLTVV.

The rearrangement uses TRBV11-2 and TRBJ1-1; the D gene is possibly TRBD1 (5 bases). Trimming cost V 1 base and J 5 bases, with 11 bases left between them. The CDR3 is 14 residues long. Germline V gene lookup returns CDR1 SGHAT and CDR2 FQNNGV. CDR3 region: CASSLVSAGTEAFF. CDR3 DNA: TGTGCCAGCAGCTTAGTTTCCGCAGGGACTGAAGCTTTCTTT.

The V call is TRBV6-1, the J call TRBJ2-7, with 7 bases matching TRBD1. The trim removed 4 bases at V and 6 bases at J, leaving 9 bases unmatched. CDR3 size: 14 residues. The germline CDR1 and CDR2 sequences are MNHNS and SASEGT. The CDR3 DNA is TGTGCCAGCAGTGGCCGCGACAGGGCTCTCGAGCAGTACTTC. Translated: CASSGRDRALEQYF.

The J gene is TRBJ2-3, the V gene TRBV6-5, with 8 bases fitting TRBD2. V shed 4 bases and J 2 bases; nucleotides not matched to a gene: 2. Per germline, CDR1 MNHEY and CDR2 SVGAGI. This CDR3 contains 14 residues. The CDR3 sequence is CASSLAGPTDTQYF. In nucleotides, the CDR3 is TGTGCCAGCAGTTTAGCGGGGCCCACAGATACGCAGTATTTT.

The chain employs TRBV5-1 and TRBJ1-1; D is possibly TRBD1 (6 bases). The V and J ends lost 0 bases and 4 bases respectively, with 10 bases between them. The germline V gene encodes CDR1 SGHRS and CDR2 YFSETQ. This CDR3 has 14 amino acids. The CDR3 DNA is TGCGCCAGCAGCTTGGGCCAGGGGATCACTGAAGCTTTCTTT. Its protein is CASSLGQGITEAFF.

The genes are TRBV5-6 and TRBJ1-1, with a possible D match to TRBD1 (5 bases). Trimming shortened V by 7 bases and J by 1 base, and 11 bases separated the two germline ends. This CDR3 has 13 residues. Germline assignment: CDR1 SGHDT and CDR2 YYEEEE. CDR3 amino acids: CASSDTRNTEAFF. CDR3 nucleotide sequence: TGTGCCAGCTCGGACACCCGGAACACTGAAGCTTTCTTT. The full variable domain, in which reference TRBV5-6 and TRBJ1-1 provide the parts outside the CDR3, is DAGVTQSPTHLIKTRGQQVTLRCSPKSGHDTVSWYQQALGQGPQFIFQYYEEEERQRGNFPDRFSGHQFPNYSSELNVNALLLGDSALYLCASSDTRNTEAFFGQGTRLTVV.

CDR3 amino acids: CASSPRTSGDNEQFF. DNA of the CDR3: TGTGCCAGCTCACCTCGGACTAGCGGGGACAATGAGCAGTTCTTC. The rearrangement joins TRBV18 to TRBJ2-1; 12 bases align to TRBD2. Per the germline V gene, CDR1 is KGHSH and CDR2 is LQKENI. The CDR3 totals 15 residues. V was pared by 3 bases and J by 5 bases, with 2 bases of the junction left unmatched.

The V gene is TRBV5-4, the J gene TRBJ2-2, with D perhaps matching TRBD1 (6 bases). With 4 bases removed from V and 4 bases from J, the gap between germline ends came to 17 bases. The CDR3 has 16 residues. CDR1 and CDR2 (germline): SGHNT, YYREEE (reference sequence). Here the CDR3 reads CASSPEGERSTGELFF. The CDR3 DNA reads as TGTGCCAGCAGCCCTGAGGGGGAGAGGTCCACCGGGGAGCTGTTTTTT. Supplemented by reference TRBV5-4 and TRBJ2-2, the full variable domain reads ETGVTQSPTHLIKTRGQQVTLRCSSQSGHNTVSWYQQALGQGPQFIFQYYREEENGRGNFPPRFSGLQFPNYSSELNVNALELDDSALYLCASSPEGERSTGELFFGEGSRLTVL.

The chain combines TRBV19 with TRBJ1-1; unclear D gene. V was cut by 1 base and J by 3 bases, with 12 bases left in between. Germline CDR1 reads LNHDA; CDR2 reads SQIVND (reference sequence). The CDR3 is made up of 15 amino acids. The CDR3 sequence: CASSIGAPYDTEAFF. The CDR3 nucleotides are TGTGCCAGTAGTATAGGGGCTCCGTATGACACTGAAGCTTTCTTT.